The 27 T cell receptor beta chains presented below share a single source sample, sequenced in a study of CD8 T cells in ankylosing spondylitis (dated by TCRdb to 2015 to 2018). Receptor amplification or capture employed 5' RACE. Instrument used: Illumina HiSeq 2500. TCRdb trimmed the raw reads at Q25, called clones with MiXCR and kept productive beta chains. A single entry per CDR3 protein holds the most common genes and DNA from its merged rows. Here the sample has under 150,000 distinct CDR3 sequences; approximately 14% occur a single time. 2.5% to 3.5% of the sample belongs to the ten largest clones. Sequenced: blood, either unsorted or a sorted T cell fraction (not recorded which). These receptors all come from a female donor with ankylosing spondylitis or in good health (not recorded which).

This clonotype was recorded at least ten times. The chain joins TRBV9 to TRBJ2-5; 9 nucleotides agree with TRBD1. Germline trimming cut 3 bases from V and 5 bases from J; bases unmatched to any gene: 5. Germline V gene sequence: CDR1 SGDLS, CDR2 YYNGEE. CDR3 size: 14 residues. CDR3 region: CASSGGQGWETQYF. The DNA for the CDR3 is TGTGCCAGCAGCGGGGGACAGGGTTGGGAGACCCAGTACTTC.

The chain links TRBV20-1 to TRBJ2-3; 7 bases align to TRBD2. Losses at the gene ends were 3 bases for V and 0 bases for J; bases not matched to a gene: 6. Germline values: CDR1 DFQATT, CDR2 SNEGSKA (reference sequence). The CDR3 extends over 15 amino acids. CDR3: CSARVAAGSTDTQYF. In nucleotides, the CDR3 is TGCAGTGCTAGGGTGGCAGCGGGAAGCACAGATACGCAGTATTTT.

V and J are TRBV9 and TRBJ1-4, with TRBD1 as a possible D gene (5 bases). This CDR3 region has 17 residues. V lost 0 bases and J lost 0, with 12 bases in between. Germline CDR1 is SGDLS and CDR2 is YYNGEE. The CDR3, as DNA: TGTGCCAGCAGCGTAGACTTGGGGACGCCAACTAATGAAAAACTGTTTTTT. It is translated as CASSVDLGTPTNEKLFF.

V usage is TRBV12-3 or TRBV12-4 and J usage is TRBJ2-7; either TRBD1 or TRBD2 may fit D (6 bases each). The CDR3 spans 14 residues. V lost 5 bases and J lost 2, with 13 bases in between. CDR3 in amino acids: CASSRRGAPYEQYF. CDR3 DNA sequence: TGTGCCAGCAGTAGGAGGGGGGCTCCCTACGAGCAGTACTTC.

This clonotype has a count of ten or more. The CDR3 sequence is CASSLTRPGTEAFF. Written as DNA, the CDR3 is TGTGCCAGCAGCTTGACGAGACCTGGGACTGAAGCTTTCTTT. The chain recombines TRBV7-9 with TRBJ1-1; D is unresolved. The CDR3 loop spans 14 amino acids. The germline CDR1 and CDR2 sequences are SEHNR and FQNEAQ (reference sequence). V was clipped by 3 bases and J by 5 bases, with 13 bases between them.

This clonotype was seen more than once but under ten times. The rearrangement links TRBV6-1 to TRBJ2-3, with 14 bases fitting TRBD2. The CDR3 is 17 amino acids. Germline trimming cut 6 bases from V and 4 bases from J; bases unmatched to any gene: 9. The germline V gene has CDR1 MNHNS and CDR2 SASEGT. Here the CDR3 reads CASRIRGLAGGADTQYF. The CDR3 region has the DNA TGTGCCAGCAGGATAAGAGGACTAGCGGGGGGAGCAGATACGCAGTATTTT.

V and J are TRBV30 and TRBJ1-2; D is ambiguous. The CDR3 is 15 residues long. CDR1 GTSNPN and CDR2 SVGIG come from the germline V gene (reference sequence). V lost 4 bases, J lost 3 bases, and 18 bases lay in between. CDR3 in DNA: TGTGCCTGGACCCCCCTGGTCCGCGGGGACTATGGCTACACCTTC. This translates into CAWTPLVRGDYGYTF.

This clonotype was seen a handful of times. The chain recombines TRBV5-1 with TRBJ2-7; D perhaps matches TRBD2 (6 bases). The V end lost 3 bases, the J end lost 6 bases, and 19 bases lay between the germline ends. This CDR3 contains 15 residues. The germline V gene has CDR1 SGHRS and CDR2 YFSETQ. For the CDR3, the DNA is TGCGCCAGCAGCTCGGGGACTGACCCGGTTAGCGAGCAGTACTTC. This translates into CASSSGTDPVSEQYF. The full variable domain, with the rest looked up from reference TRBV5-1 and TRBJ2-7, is KAGVTQTPRYLIKTRGQQVTLSCSPISGHRSVSWYQQTPGQGLQFLFEYFSETQRNKGNFPGRFSGRQFSNSRSEMNVSTLELGDSALYLCASSSGTDPVSEQYFGPGTRLTVT.

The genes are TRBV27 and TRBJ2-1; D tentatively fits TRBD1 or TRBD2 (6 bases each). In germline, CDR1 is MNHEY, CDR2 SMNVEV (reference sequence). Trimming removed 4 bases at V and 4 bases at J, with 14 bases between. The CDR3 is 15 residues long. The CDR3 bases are TGTGCCAGCAGTTCACTCCGGGGGCTTTACAATGAGCAGTTCTTC. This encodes CASSSLRGLYNEQFF.

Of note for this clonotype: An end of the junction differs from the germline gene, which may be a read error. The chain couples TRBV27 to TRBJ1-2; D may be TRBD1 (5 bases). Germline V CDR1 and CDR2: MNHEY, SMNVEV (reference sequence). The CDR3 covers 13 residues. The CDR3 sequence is CASSLSRGNGCTF. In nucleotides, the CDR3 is TGTGCCAGCAGTTTATCAAGGGGTAATGGCTGCACCTTC.

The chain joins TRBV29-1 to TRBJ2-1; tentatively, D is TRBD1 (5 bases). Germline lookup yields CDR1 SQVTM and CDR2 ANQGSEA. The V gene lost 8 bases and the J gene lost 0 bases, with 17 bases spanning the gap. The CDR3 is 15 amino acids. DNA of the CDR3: TGCAGCACCAGGACATCCTTGAGCTCCTACAATGAGCAGTTCTTC. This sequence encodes CSTRTSLSSYNEQFF.

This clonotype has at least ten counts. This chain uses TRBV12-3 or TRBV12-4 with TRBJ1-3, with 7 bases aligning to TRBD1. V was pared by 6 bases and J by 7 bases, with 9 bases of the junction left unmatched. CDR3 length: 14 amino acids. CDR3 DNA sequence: TGTGCCAGCAGGACCGGGACAGATGGGAACACCATATATTTT. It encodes CASRTGTDGNTIYF.

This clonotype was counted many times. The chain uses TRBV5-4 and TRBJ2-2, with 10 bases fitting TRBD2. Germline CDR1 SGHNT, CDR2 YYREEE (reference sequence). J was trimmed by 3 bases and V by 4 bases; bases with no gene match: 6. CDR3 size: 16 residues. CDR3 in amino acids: CASSPTSGRDTGELFF. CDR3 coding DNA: TGTGCCAGCAGCCCGACTAGCGGGCGGGACACCGGGGAGCTGTTTTTT.

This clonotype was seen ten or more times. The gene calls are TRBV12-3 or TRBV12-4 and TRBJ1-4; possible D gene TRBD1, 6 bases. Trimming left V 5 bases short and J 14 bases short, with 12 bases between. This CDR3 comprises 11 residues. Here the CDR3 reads CASSRTGTLFF. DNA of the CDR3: TGTGCCAGCAGTCGCACAGGGACGCTGTTTTTT.

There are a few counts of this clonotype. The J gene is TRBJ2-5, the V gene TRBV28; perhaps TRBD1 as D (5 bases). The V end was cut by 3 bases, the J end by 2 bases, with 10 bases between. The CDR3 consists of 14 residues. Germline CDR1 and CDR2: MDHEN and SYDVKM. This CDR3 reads CASSFRVLQETQYF. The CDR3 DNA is TGTGCCAGCAGTTTCAGGGTCTTACAAGAGACCCAGTACTTC.

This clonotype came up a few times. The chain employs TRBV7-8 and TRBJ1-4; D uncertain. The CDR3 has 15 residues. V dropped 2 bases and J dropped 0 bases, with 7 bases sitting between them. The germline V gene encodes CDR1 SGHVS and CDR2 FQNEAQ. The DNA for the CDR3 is TGTGCCAGCAGCTTAAATGATGCAACTAATGAAAAACTGTTTTTT. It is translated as CASSLNDATNEKLFF. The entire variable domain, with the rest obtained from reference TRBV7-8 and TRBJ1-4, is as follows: GAGVSQSPRYKVAKRGQDVALRCDPISGHVSLFWYQQALGQGPEFLTYFQNEAQLDKSGLPSDRFFAERPEGSVSTLKIQRTQQEDSAVYLCASSLNDATNEKLFFGSGTQLSVL.

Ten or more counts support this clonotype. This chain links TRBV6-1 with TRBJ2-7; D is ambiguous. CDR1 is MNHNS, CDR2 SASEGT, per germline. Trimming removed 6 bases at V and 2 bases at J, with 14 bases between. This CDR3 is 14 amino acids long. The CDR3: CASSRTGSTYEQYF. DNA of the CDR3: TGTGCCAGCAGCCGGACCGGTTCAACCTACGAGCAGTACTTC.

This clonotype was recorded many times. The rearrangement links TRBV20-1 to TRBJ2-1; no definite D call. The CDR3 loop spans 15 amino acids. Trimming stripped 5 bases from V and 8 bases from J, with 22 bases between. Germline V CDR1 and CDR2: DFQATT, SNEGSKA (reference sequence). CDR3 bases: TGCAGTGCTGGAAAAGACTCCTTAGTCGGCCATGAGCAGTTCTTC. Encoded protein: CSAGKDSLVGHEQFF.

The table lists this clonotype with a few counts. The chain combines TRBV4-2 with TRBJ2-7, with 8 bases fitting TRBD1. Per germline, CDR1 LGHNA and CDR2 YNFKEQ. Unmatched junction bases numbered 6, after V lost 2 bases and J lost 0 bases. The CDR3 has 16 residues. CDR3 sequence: CASSQSGTGSSYEQYF. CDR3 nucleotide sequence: TGTGCCAGCAGCCAAAGTGGGACAGGAAGCTCCTACGAGCAGTACTTC.

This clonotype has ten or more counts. CDR3 amino acids: CASSLTSGSSYEQYF. The CDR3 region has the DNA TGTGCCAGCAGTTTGACTAGCGGGAGCTCCTACGAGCAGTACTTC. This chain joins TRBV6-5 and TRBJ2-7; TRBD2 agrees at 12 bases. The CDR3 contains 15 residues. With V trimmed by 4 bases and J by 0 bases, 1 base remained unmatched. The germline V gene encodes CDR1 MNHEY and CDR2 SVGAGI.

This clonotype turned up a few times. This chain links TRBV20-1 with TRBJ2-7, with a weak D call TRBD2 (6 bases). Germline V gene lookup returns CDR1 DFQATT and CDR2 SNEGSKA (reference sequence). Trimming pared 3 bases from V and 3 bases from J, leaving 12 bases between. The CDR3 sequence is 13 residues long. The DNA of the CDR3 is TGCAGTGCTAGCGGGAGTAACGTCTACGAGCAGTACTTC. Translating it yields CSASGSNVYEQYF.

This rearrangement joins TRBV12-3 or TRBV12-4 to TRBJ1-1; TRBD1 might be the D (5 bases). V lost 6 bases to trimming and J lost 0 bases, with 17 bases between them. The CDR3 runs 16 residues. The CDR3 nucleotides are TGTGCCAGCAGCCTTAGGCGGGGACCGCTGAACACTGAAGCTTTCTTT. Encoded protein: CASSLRRGPLNTEAFF.

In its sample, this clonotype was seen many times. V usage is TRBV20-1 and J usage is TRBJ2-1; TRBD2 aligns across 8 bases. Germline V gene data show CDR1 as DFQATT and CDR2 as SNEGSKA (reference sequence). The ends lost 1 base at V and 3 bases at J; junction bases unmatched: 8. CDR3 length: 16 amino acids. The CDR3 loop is CSARVRRGGDYNEQFF. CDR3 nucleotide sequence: TGCAGTGCTAGAGTCAGACGGGGGGGCGACTACAATGAGCAGTTCTTC.

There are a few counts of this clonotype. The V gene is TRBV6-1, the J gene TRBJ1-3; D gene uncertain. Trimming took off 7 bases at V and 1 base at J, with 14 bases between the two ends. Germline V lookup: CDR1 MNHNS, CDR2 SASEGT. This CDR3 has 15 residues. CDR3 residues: CASKSWGSSGNTIYF. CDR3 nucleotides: TGTGCCAGCAAAAGTTGGGGTTCTTCTGGAAACACCATATATTTT.

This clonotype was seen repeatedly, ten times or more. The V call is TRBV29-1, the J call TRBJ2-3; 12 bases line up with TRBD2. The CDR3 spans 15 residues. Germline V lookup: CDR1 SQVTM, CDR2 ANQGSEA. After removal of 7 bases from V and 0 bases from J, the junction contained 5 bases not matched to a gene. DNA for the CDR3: TGCAGCGCAGGACTAGCGGGGAGTAGCACAGATACGCAGTATTTT. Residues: CSAGLAGSSTDTQYF.

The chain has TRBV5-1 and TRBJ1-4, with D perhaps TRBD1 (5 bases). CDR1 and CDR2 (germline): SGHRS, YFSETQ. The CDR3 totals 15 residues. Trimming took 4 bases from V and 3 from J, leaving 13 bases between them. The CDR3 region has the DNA TGCGCCAGCAGCCTGATCGGGGGGTCTAATGAAAAACTGTTTTTT. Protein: CASSLIGGSNEKLFF.

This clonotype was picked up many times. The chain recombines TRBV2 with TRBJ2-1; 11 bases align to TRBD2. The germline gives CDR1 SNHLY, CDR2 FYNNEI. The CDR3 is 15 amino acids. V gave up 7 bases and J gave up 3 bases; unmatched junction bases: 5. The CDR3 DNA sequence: TGTGCCAGCATTGTTACTAGCGGGAGCTACAATGAGCAGTTCTTC. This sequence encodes CASIVTSGSYNEQFF.